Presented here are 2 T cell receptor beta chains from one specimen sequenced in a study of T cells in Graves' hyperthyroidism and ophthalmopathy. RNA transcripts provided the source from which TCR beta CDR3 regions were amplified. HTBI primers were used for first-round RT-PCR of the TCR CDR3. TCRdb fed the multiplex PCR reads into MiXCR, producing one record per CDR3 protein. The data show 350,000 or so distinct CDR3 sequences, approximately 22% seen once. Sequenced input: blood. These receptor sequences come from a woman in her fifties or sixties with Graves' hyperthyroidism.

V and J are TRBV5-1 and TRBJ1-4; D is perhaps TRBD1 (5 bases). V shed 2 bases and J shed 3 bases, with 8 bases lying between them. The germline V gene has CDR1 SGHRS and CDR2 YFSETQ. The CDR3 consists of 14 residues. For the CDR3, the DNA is TGCGCCAGCAGCTTTGACAGCTCTAATGAAAAACTGTTTTTT. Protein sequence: CASSFDSSNEKLFF.

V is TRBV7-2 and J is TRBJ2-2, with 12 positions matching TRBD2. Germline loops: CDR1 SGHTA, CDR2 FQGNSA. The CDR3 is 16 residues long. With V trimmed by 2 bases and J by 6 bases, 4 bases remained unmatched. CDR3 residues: CASSLSASGGAGELFF. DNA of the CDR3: TGTGCCAGCAGCTTATCGGCTAGCGGGGGGGCCGGGGAGCTGTTTTTT.